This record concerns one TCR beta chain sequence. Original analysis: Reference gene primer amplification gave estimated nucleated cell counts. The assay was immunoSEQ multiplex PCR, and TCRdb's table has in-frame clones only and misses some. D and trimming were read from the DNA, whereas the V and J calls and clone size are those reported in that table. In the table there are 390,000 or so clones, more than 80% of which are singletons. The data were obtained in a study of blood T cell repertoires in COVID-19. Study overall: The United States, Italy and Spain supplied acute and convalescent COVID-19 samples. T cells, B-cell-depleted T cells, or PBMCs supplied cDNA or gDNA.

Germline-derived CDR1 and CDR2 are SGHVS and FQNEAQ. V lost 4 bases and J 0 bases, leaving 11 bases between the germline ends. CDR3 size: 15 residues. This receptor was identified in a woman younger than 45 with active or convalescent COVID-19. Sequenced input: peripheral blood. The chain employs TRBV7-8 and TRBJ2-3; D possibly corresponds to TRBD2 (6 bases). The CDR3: CASSYGDWSTDTQYF. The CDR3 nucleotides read TGTGCCAGCAGCTACGGGGACTGGAGCACAGATACGCAGTATTTT.